The rows below give T cell receptor beta chains drawn from one sample of a study of vaccination effects on CD4 cells after COVID-19. Sequencing was performed with immunoSEQ multiplex PCR; in TCRdb, only in-frame clones are kept and a portion is missing. There are some 35,000 clones in the sample; 55% to 75% occur only once, and about 17% lies in the top ten. These TCRs' antigens remain unknown. This specimen consisted of CD4+ T cells from PBMCs cultured with HCoV-NL63 spike peptides, obtained before COVID-19 vaccination. The receptors were sampled from a human donor who had a prior SARS-CoV-2 infection. Each CDR3 is given with its conserved first and last residue. The order of the fields is V gene, D gene, clone size, CDR3 length, J gene, CDR3 DNA, CDR3 protein. A D gene is named only where the DNA matches it firmly. Size tells how often a clone was seen (once, few, many) or the class of an expanded clone, and some rows leave it out.

TRBV12-3/TRBV12-4	.	.	12	TRBJ2-7	TGTGCCAGCAGTCTCGTAGCCCGCGAGCAGTACTTC	CASSLVAREQYF
TRBV7-3	TRBD2	few	17	TRBJ2-3	TGTGCCAGCAGCGTAGGACCCCCTAGCGGGGGCACAGATACGCAGTATTTT	CASSVGPPSGGTDTQYF
TRBV5-1	TRBD2	.	14	TRBJ2-5	TGCGCCAGCAGCGCCGGGACTACTCAAGAGACCCAGTACTTC	CASSAGTTQETQYF
TRBV2	.	few	13	TRBJ1-1	TGTGCCAGCAGTGAAGACGAGAACACTGAAGCTTTCTTT	CASSEDENTEAFF
TRBV18	.	once	12	TRBJ2-7	TGTGCCAGCTCACCAACTCGGGTGGAGCAGTACTTC	CASSPTRVEQYF
TRBV4-2	.	once	15	TRBJ1-4	TGTGCCAGCAGCGGGCGCACAGGCGACAATGAAAAACTGTTTTTT	CASSGRTGDNEKLFF
TRBV6-5	.	few	15	TRBJ2-1	TGTGCCAGCAGCAAGGAGGCGGATTCCTACAATGAGCAGTTCTTC	CASSKEADSYNEQFF
TRBV4-2	.	.	16	TRBJ2-3	TGTGCCAGCAGCCAAGAATTTCAGGGGGGAACAGATACGCAGTATTTT	CASSQEFQGGTDTQYF
TRBV28	TRBD1	medium-sized	12	TRBJ2-7	TGTGCCAGCTTGGGACAGGGTTACGAGCAGTACTTC	CASLGQGYEQYF
TRBV5-4	TRBD1	few	14	TRBJ1-4	TGTGCCAGCAGCTCCGGGACAGTGAATGAAAAACTGTTTTTT	CASSSGTVNEKLFF
TRBV10-3	.	.	12	TRBJ1-5	TGTGCCATCAGCCAGGAAGGTCAGCCCCAGCATTTT	CAISQEGQPQHF
TRBV27	.	.	16	TRBJ1-3	TGTGCCAGCAGTTTAAACTGGGGTAGCTCTGGAAACACCATATATTTT	CASSLNWGSSGNTIYF
TRBV5-1	TRBD1	.	15	TRBJ2-1	TGCGCCAGCAGCCGCCGGGACAGACATTACAATGAGCAGTTCTTC	CASSRRDRHYNEQFF
TRBV5-1	.	.	16	TRBJ2-1	TGCGCCAGCAGCTACCATCGGGGGAGCTCCTACAATGAGCAGTTCTTC	CASSYHRGSSYNEQFF
TRBV6-4	TRBD1	.	14	TRBJ2-3	TGTGCCAGCAGAGCGGACAGGGTGGCAGATACGCAGTATTTT	CASRADRVADTQYF
TRBV15	.	.	13	TRBJ2-1	TGTGCCACCAGCAGAGATAAGGGGCAGATGCAGTTCTTC	CATSRDKGQMQFF
TRBV6-5	.	.	11	TRBJ2-1	TGTGCCAGCAGCCACGGGGATTCGCGTTTCTTC	CASSHGDSRFF
TRBV2	TRBD1	few	16	TRBJ2-5	TGTGCCAGCAGTGAACCGTCCGGGACAGCCCAAGAGACCCAGTACTTC	CASSEPSGTAQETQYF
TRBV5-1	TRBD2	.	16	TRBJ2-5	TGCGCCAGCAGCTCACTAGCGGGGGATACCCAAGAGACCCAGTACTTC	CASSSLAGDTQETQYF
TRBV7-2	.	.	16	TRBJ1-3	TGTGCCAGCAGCCATCAAGCACAGGCCGAGGGAAACACCATATATTTT	CASSHQAQAEGNTIYF
TRBV28	TRBD1	.	21	TRBJ2-6	TGTGCCAGCAGCGCAGGACAGGGAAAAACAACACTCCTCTCTGGGGCCAACGTCCTGACTTTC	CASSAGQGKTTLLSGANVLTF
TRBV18	TRBD2	.	16	TRBJ2-3	TGTGCCAGCTCACCAGTAGCGGGGGGGGGCACAGATACGCAGTATTTT	CASSPVAGGGTDTQYF
TRBV4-2	.	.	14	TRBJ2-5	TGTGCCAGCAGCCAAGAACCTTTCCAAGAGACCCAGTACTTC	CASSQEPFQETQYF
TRBV15	.	.	15	TRBJ2-5	TGTGCCACCAGCAGAGCGGGGGACTTGAAAGAGACCCAGTACTTC	CATSRAGDLKETQYF
TRBV10-1	.	.	13	TRBJ1-5	TGCGCCAGCAGTGAGGGCCGGGATCAGCCCCAGCATTTT	CASSEGRDQPQHF
TRBV11-1	TRBD2	.	13	TRBJ2-1	TGTGCCAGCAGCTCGGGACTAAGGGATTCGCAGTTCTTC	CASSSGLRDSQFF
TRBV7-2	.	once	12	TRBJ2-2	TGTGCCAGCAGCTTTTTCACCGGGGAGCTGTTTTTT	CASSFFTGELFF
TRBV7-3	.	.	13	TRBJ2-1	TGTGCCAGCAGCCCCGGACCGCACAATGAGCAGTTCTTC	CASSPGPHNEQFF
TRBV7-3	TRBD2	.	15	TRBJ2-7	TGTGCCAGCTCCCCGGGGGGACTAGGACTCTACGAGCAGTACTTC	CASSPGGLGLYEQYF
TRBV18	.	.	13	TRBJ1-4	TGTGCCAGCTCAGCCGACAGAGGGGAAAAACTGTTTTTT	CASSADRGEKLFF
TRBV7-2	TRBD2	once	17	TRBJ2-7	TGTGCCAGCAGCCCCCGGACTAGCGGGGGGGTAACCTACGAGCAGTACTTC	CASSPRTSGGVTYEQYF
TRBV29-1	.	.	14	TRBJ2-1	TGCAGCGTTGAAGAACTAGCTGGACAATATGAGCAGTTCTTC	CSVEELAGQYEQFF
TRBV7-9	.	.	15	TRBJ2-3	TGTGCCAGCAGCTTACATACAGGGAACACAGATACGCAGTATTTT	CASSLHTGNTDTQYF
TRBV7-9	TRBD2	.	14	TRBJ2-2	TGTGCCAGCAGCCCTGGACTAGCGGCCGGGGAGCTGTTTTTT	CASSPGLAAGELFF
TRBV7-9	.	.	12	TRBJ2-7	TGTGCCAGCAGCTTAGAAGGGGGGGCGGTTGACTTC	CASSLEGGAVDF
TRBV7-6	.	.	16	TRBJ1-3	TGTGCCAGCAGGCCCGGGTTCGGCGACTCTGGAAACACCATATATTTT	CASRPGFGDSGNTIYF
TRBV7-2	TRBD1	few	15	TRBJ1-6	TGTGCCAGCAGCTTAGGGGACAGCCAAAATTCACCCCTCCACTTT	CASSLGDSQNSPLHF
TRBV7-6	.	.	13	TRBJ2-5	TGTGCCAGCAGCTTTTCGGAACAAGAGACCCAGTACTTC	CASSFSEQETQYF
TRBV20-1	.	few	14	TRBJ1-5	TGCAGTGCTAGTGGAGCTCATAGCAATCAGCCCCAGCATTTT	CSASGAHSNQPQHF
TRBV19	.	.	13	TRBJ1-2	TGTGCCAGTAATCCCAGTGACCTTTATGGCTACACCTTC	CASNPSDLYGYTF
TRBV3-1/TRBV3-2	.	.	15	TRBJ2-5	TGTGCCAGCAGCCCCACCGGGACGGCCCCAGAGACCCAGTACTTC	CASSPTGTAPETQYF
TRBV18	.	.	16	TRBJ2-1	TGTGCCAGCTCCCCAGACAACCCGGCCTCCTACAATGAGCAGTTCTTC	CASSPDNPASYNEQFF
TRBV25-1	.	.	16	TRBJ2-2	TGTGCCAGCAGTGAATTCCGGGGGTTAAACACCGGGGAGCTGTTTTTT	CASSEFRGLNTGELFF